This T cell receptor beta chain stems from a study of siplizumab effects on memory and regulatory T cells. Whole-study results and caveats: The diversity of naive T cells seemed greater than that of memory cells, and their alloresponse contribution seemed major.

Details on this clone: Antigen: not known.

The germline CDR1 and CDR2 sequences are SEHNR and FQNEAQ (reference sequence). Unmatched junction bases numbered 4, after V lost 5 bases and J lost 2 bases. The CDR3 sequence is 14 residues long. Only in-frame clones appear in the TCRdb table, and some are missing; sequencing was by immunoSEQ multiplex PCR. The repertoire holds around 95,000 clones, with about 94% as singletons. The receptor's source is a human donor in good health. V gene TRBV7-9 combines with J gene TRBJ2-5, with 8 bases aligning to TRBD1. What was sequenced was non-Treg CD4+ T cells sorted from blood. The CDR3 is CASSLNRGQETQYF. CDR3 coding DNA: TGTGCCAGCAGCCTTAACAGGGGGCAAGAGACCCAGTACTTC.